This TCR beta chain comes out of a study of T cell responses to AZD1222 COVID-19 vaccine. TCRdb's copy holds only in-frame clones and misses some; the assay was immunoSEQ multiplex PCR. The sample includes 94,000 or so clones, approximately 87% of them seen just once. The starting material was peripheral blood, obtained on day 0 of AZD1222 vaccination. The source of this sequence is an adult in good health.

In DNA, the CDR3 is TGTGCCAGCAGATCGGGGGTAGCGGGAGACCTCTACGAGCAGTACTTC. Its protein is CASRSGVAGDLYEQYF. The rearrangement uses TRBV5-4 and TRBJ2-7; TRBD2 matches 9 bases. Trimming cost V 5 bases and J 3 bases; bases outside gene matches: 12. The CDR3 length is 16 residues. Germline V gene sequence: CDR1 SGHNT, CDR2 YYREEE (reference sequence).